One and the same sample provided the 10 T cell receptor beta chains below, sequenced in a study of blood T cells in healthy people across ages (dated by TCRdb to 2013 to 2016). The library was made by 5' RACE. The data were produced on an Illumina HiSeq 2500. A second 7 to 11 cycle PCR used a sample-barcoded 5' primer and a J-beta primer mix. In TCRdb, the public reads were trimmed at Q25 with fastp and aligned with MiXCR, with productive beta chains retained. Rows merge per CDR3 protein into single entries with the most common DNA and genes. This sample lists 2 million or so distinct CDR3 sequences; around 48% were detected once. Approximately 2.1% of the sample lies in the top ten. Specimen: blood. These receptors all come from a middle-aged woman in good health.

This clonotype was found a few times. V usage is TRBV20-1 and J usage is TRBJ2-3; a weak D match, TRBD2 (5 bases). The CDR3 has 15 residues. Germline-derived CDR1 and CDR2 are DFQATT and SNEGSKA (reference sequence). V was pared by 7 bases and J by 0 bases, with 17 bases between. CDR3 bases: TGCAGTGTTCCTGAGTTGCGGGCTAGCACAGATACGCAGTATTTT. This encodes CSVPELRASTDTQYF.

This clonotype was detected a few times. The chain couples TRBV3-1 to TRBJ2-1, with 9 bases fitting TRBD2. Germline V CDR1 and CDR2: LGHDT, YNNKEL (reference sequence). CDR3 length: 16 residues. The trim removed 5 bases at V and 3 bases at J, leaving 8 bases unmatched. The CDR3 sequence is CASSSYSGRDYNEQFF. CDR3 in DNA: TGTGCCAGCAGCTCTTATAGCGGGAGAGACTACAATGAGCAGTTCTTC.

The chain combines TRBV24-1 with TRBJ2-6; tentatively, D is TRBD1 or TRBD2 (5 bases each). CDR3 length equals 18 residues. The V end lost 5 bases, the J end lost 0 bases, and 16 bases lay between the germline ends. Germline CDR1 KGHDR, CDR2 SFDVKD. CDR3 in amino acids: CATSGIGGKSSGANVLTF. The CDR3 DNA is TGTGCCACCAGTGGGATTGGGGGAAAAAGCTCTGGGGCCAACGTCCTGACTTTC.

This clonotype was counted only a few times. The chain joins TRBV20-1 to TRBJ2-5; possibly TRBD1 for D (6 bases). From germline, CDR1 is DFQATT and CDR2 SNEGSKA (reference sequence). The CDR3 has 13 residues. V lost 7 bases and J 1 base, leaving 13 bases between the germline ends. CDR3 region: CSVPGTLQETQYF. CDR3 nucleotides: TGCAGTGTTCCCGGGACACTCCAAGAGACCCAGTACTTC.

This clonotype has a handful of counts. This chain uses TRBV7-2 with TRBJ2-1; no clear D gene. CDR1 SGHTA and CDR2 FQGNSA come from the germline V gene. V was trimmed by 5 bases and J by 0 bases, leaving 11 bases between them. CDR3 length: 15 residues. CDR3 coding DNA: TGTGCCAGCAGCACTGACTGGAGCTCCTACAATGAGCAGTTCTTC. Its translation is CASSTDWSSYNEQFF.

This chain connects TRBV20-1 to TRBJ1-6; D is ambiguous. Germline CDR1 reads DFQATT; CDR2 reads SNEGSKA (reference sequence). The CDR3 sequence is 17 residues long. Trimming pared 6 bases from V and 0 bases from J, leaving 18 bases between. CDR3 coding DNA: TGCAGTGCCATGCACGGGCAGTCGAACTCCTATAATTCACCCCTCCACTTT. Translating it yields CSAMHGQSNSYNSPLHF.

The CDR3 sequence is CASKSGATGELFF. The CDR3 nucleotides read TGTGCCAGCAAATCCGGAGCCACCGGGGAGCTGTTTTTT. V usage is TRBV7-9 and J usage is TRBJ2-2; D unclear. Trimming took 7 bases from V and 4 from J, leaving 10 bases between them. CDR1 and CDR2 (germline): SEHNR, FQNEAQ (reference sequence). The CDR3 is made up of 13 amino acids.

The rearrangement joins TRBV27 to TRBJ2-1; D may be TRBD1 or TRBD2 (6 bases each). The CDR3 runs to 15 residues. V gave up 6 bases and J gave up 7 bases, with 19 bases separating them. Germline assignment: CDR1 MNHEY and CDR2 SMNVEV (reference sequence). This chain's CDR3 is CASSRGRLDLNEQFF. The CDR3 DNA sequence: TGTGCCAGCAGCCGGGGGCGGCTAGACCTTAATGAGCAGTTCTTC.

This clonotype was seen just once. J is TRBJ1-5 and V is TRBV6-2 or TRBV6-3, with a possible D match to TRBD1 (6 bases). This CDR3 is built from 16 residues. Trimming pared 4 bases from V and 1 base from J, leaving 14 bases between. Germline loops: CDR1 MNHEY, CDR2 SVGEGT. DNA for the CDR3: TGTGCCAGCAGTTTCGATCGACAGGTCAGCAATCAGCCCCAGCATTTT. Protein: CASSFDRQVSNQPQHF.

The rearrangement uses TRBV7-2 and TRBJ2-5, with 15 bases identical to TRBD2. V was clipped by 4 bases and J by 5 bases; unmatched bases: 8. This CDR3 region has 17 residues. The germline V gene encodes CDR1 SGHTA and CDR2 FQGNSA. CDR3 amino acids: CASSSGLAGGPSETQYF. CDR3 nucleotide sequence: TGTGCCAGCAGCTCAGGACTAGCGGGGGGGCCGTCTGAGACCCAGTACTTC.